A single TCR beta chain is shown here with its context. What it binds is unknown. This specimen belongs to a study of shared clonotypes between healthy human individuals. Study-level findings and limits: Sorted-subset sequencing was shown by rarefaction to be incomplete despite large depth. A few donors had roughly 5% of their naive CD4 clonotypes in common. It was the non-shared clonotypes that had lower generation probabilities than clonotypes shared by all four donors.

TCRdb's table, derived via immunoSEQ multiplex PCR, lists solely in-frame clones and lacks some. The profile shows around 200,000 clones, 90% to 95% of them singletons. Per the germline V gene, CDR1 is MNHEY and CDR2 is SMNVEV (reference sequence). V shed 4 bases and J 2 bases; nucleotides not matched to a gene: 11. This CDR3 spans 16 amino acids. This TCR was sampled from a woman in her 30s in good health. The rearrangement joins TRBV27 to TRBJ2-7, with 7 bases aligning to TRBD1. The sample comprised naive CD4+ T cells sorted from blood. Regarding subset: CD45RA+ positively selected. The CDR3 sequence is CASSSTPGQETYEQYF. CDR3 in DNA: TGTGCCAGCAGTTCAACTCCCGGACAGGAAACCTACGAGCAGTACTTC.